This TCR beta chain was obtained from a study of prognosis after radiotherapy for stage I lung cancer. At the level of the study: Newly diagnosed primary stage I lung tumors were found in fourteen patients, while oligometastatic NSCLC after surgical resection of the primary tumor was found in a few. Concurrent therapy was not administered with stereotactic body radiotherapy to any patient. Study conclusions and caveats: Among expanded TCR clones, tumor specificity was not determined. Counts of unique TCR clones fell following stereotactic body radiation therapy, median about 9,200 versus 6,500.

The germline V and J ends were trimmed by 3 bases and 1 base, with 0 bases remaining between them. The germline gives CDR1 KGHSH, CDR2 LQKENI. The CDR3 is 11 amino acids. For this clonotype: The target antigen is unknown.

Multiplex PCR, run in two rounds, amplified TCR beta CDR3 from genomic DNA. Primers specific to each TRBV and TRBJ gene drove first-round PCR. TCRdb used MiXCR to reprocess the multiplex PCR reads, holding one entry per CDR3 protein. The table has around 56,000 distinct CDR3 sequences, less than 30% seen once. The clonotype was recovered from a donor aged 50 or older with non-small cell lung cancer. The rearrangement links TRBV18 to TRBJ2-5; D not certain. The sequenced sample was PBMCs, obtained before or after stereotactic body radiation therapy (not recorded which). Here the CDR3 DNA reads TGTGCCAGCTCACCCCAAGAGACCCAGTACTTC. The encoded protein is CASSPQETQYF.